The next 14 T cell receptor beta chains were all read from a single sample in a study of blood T cell repertoires in COVID-19 (dated by TCRdb to between 2020 and 2021). The method was the immunoSEQ multiplex PCR assay. TCRdb obtained this table from immuneACCESS and retained in-frame rearrangements with V and J assigned. These tables miss some clones; where compared with another copy, unresolved V genes account for less than half of the shortfall, and the remainder is unexplained. The sample contains about 76,000 clones, approximately 85% of them found a single time. The ten most abundant clones make up approximately 11% of the sample. Sequencing was performed on peripheral blood. Receptors were obtained from a man between 60 and 70 years old with COVID-19, enrolled during active disease.

The chain recombines TRBV29-1 with TRBJ2-1, with D perhaps matching TRBD1 (6 bases). The CDR3 length is 13 residues. Per germline, CDR1 SQVTM and CDR2 ANQGSEA. Trimming pared 4 bases from V and 3 bases from J, leaving 10 bases between. This chain's CDR3 is CSVAGQYYNEQFF. In DNA form, the CDR3 reads TGCAGCGTTGCCGGACAGTACTACAATGAGCAGTTCTTC.

V is TRBV15 and J is TRBJ1-1, with TRBD1 identical over 9 bases. Germline values: CDR1 LNHNV, CDR2 YYDKDF (reference sequence). V was pared by 8 bases and J by 3 bases, with 4 bases of the junction left unmatched. The CDR3 is 13 residues long. CDR3 amino acids: CATRRQGDTEAFF. The CDR3 nucleotides read TGTGCCACCCGGCGACAGGGGGACACTGAAGCTTTCTTT.

The V call is TRBV30, the J call TRBJ1-2; 7 nucleotides line up with TRBD1. Looked up from germline, CDR1 is GTSNPN and CDR2 is SVGIG (reference sequence). CDR3 size: 13 residues. V trimming: 5 bases; J trimming: 11 bases; junction bases outside the gene matches: 14. This CDR3 reads CAWGPGTVPPYTF. Here the CDR3 DNA reads TGTGCCTGGGGGCCCGGGACAGTCCCTCCTTACACCTTC.

The genes are TRBV3-1 (or the pseudogene TRBV3-2) and TRBJ2-7, with 7 bases that match TRBD2. CDR1 and CDR2 from the germline V gene are LGHDT and YNNKEL (reference sequence). This CDR3 comprises 17 residues. The V gene end was trimmed by 0 bases and the J gene end by 3 bases; junction bases not matched to a gene: 11. The CDR3 DNA sequence: TGTGCCAGCAGCCAAGATATCACTAGCGTAACCCTCTACGAGCAGTACTTC. Residues: CASSQDITSVTLYEQYF.

The J gene is TRBJ2-3, the V gene TRBV18; 9 bases fit TRBD2. Germline CDR1 reads KGHSH; CDR2 reads LQKENI. V dropped 2 bases and J dropped 5; count of bases not matched to a gene: 8. The CDR3 spans 16 residues. The CDR3 nucleotides are TGTGCCAGCTCACCAAGGGCTAGCGGGGACGGAGATACGCAGTATTTT. Translation: CASSPRASGDGDTQYF.

The chain joins TRBV24-1 to TRBJ1-2, with 8 bases that match TRBD1. The germline V gene has CDR1 KGHDR and CDR2 SFDVKD. J gave up 5 bases and V 3 bases, and 10 bases lay outside the gene matches. There are 16 residues in the CDR3. CDR3 coding DNA: TGTGCCACCAGTGATGGGCTGGACAGGGAAGGATATGGCTACACCTTC. As protein: CATSDGLDREGYGYTF.

CDR3 residues: CASSLHGGAIEQFF. The CDR3, as DNA: TGTGCCAGCAGCCTGCACGGGGGGGCCATTGAGCAGTTCTTC. V gene TRBV7-2 combines with J gene TRBJ2-1; 8 nucleotides match TRBD2. CDR1 SGHTA and CDR2 FQGNSA come from the germline V gene. Trimming took 5 bases from V and 9 from J; bases not matched to a gene: 9. CDR3 size: 14 residues.

This clone was recorded only once. The chain joins TRBV5-4 to TRBJ2-1; D call uncertain. The ends were cut back, 4 bases at V and 8 bases at J, with 13 bases in the middle. The germline V gene encodes CDR1 SGHNT and CDR2 YYREEE (reference sequence). The CDR3 is 13 amino acids. The CDR3 sequence: CASSRTLGDEQFF. The CDR3, as DNA: TGTGCCAGCAGCCGAACTCTAGGCGATGAGCAGTTCTTC. The full variable domain, rest sourced from reference TRBV5-4 and TRBJ2-1, is ETGVTQSPTHLIKTRGQQVTLRCSSQSGHNTVSWYQQALGQGPQFIFQYYREEENGRGNFPPRFSGLQFPNYSSELNVNALELDDSALYLCASSRTLGDEQFFGPGTRLTVL.

The chain links TRBV2 to TRBJ1-4, with D maybe TRBD1 (6 bases). The V and J ends lost 9 bases and 0 bases respectively, with 20 bases between them. This CDR3 is 17 amino acids long. Germline V gene sequence: CDR1 SNHLY, CDR2 FYNNEI. This CDR3 reads CARGAGVRLATNEKLFF. The DNA for the CDR3 is TGTGCCAGGGGGGCAGGAGTGAGACTTGCAACTAATGAAAAACTGTTTTTT.

CDR3 amino acids: CASSQDWSQETQYF. Here the CDR3 DNA reads TGTGCCAGCAGCCAAGATTGGAGCCAAGAGACCCAGTACTTC. The genes are TRBV3-1 (or the pseudogene TRBV3-2) and TRBJ2-5; D not resolved. Germline CDR1 LGHDT, CDR2 YNNKEL (reference sequence). Between the trimmed V and J ends, which lost 0 bases and 1 base, there was a span of 6 bases. The CDR3 sequence is 14 residues long.

The chain combines TRBV27 with TRBJ2-1; maybe TRBD1 (5 bases). The CDR3 is 15 residues long. Trimming removed 1 base from V and 2 bases from J, with 9 bases in between. Germline loops: CDR1 MNHEY, CDR2 SMNVEV (reference sequence). The CDR3 DNA is TGTGCCAGCAGTTTATATGGGGCCGCCTACAATGAGCAGTTCTTC. It encodes CASSLYGAAYNEQFF.

The CDR3 bases are TGCGCCAGCAGCCAAATAGCGGTGTCAAATGAGCAGTTCTTC. Amino acids: CASSQIAVSNEQFF. The chain employs TRBV5-1 and TRBJ2-1; D is possibly TRBD2 (6 bases). The germline V gene encodes CDR1 SGHRS and CDR2 YFSETQ. The CDR3 totals 14 residues. V dropped 4 bases and J dropped 7 bases, with 15 bases sitting between them. The full variable domain, its missing parts supplied by reference TRBV5-1 and TRBJ2-1, is KAGVTQTPRYLIKTRGQQVTLSCSPISGHRSVSWYQQTPGQGLQFLFEYFSETQRNKGNFPGRFSGRQFSNSRSEMNVSTLELGDSALYLCASSQIAVSNEQFFGPGTRLTVL.

The chain is built from TRBV19 and TRBJ2-5; TRBD2 aligns across 8 bases. The CDR3 contains 14 residues. The germline V gene has CDR1 LNHDA and CDR2 SQIVND (reference sequence). Trimming at V came to 4 bases and at J to 6 bases, leaving 7 bases not matched to a gene. The DNA for the CDR3 is TGTGCCAGTAGTAGCAGGACTAGCTCGCAGACCCAGTACTTC. Protein sequence: CASSSRTSSQTQYF.

The V and J genes are TRBV29-1 and TRBJ2-7, with 16 bases matching TRBD2. This CDR3 contains 16 residues. V was pared by 6 bases and J by 2 bases, with 7 bases of the junction left unmatched. Germline V lookup: CDR1 SQVTM, CDR2 ANQGSEA. For the CDR3, the DNA is TGCAGCGTGCAAGCCGGGACTAGCGGGAGGGCCTACGAGCAGTACTTC. Translated, it gives CSVQAGTSGRAYEQYF.